Described below is a single T cell receptor beta chain sequence and its context. The CDR3 is made up of 15 amino acids. V lost 5 bases, J lost 0 bases, and 14 bases lay in between. Germline lookup yields CDR1 SGHAT and CDR2 FQNNGV. The sample originates from a study of technical replicates of blood from a few donors. Sequencing used immunoSEQ multiplex PCR; TCRdb keeps in-frame clones, though not all of them. There are about 82,000 clones in the sample; roughly 95% occur only once, and 0.37% lies in the top ten. The V call is TRBV11-2, the J call TRBJ2-7; D is perhaps TRBD2 (7 bases). Material for sequencing was T cells isolated from PBMCs. The TCR comes from a human donor in good health. The chain's CDR3 is CASSVLGGPSYEQYF. The CDR3 DNA is TGTGCCAGCAGCGTACTGGGGGGGCCCTCCTACGAGCAGTACTTC. Filled out from reference TRBV11-2 and TRBJ2-7, the complete variable domain reads EAGVAQSPRYKIIEKRQSVAFWCNPISGHATLYWYQQILGQGPKLLIQFQNNGVVDDSQLPKDRFSAERLKGVDSTLKIQPAKLEDSAVYLCASSVLGGPSYEQYFGPGTRLTVT.